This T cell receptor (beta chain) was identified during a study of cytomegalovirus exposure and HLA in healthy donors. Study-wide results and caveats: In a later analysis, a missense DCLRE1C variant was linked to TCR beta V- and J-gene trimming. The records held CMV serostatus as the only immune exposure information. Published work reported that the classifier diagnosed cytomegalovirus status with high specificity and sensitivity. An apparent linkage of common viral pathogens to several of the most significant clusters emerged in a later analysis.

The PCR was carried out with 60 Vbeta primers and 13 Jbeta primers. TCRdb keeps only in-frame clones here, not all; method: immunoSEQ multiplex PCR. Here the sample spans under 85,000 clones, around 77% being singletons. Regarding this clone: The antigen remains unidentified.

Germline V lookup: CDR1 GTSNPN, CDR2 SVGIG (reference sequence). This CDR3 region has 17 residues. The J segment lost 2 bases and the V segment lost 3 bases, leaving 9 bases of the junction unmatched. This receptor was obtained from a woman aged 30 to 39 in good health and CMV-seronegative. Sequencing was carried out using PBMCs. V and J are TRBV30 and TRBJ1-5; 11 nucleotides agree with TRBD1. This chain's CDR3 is CAWSVGMGQGGNQPQHF. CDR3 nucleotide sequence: TGTGCCTGGAGCGTAGGAATGGGACAGGGGGGCAATCAGCCCCAGCATTTT.